This entry describes one T cell receptor beta chain. The target antigen is unknown. Trimming removed 1 base at V and 0 bases at J, with 13 bases between. The CDR3 loop spans 16 amino acids. Germline V CDR1 and CDR2: LGHNA, YNFKEQ. These data are taken from a study of T cell responses to AZD1222 COVID-19 vaccine. Study-level findings and limits: Spike-specific TCR breadth rose after two AZD1222 doses, and depth rose as well. Donors skewed white British and female; clonal diversity was possibly underestimated.

The table came from immunoSEQ multiplex PCR; TCRdb's copy has only in-frame clones and leaves some out. This table has more than 95,000 clones, more than 85% appearing once. V usage is TRBV4-2 and J usage is TRBJ2-7, with D possibly TRBD2 on 6 matching bases. This TCR was sampled from an adult in good health. This specimen was peripheral blood, taken on day 0 of MenACWY control vaccination. In DNA form, the CDR3 reads TGTGCCAGCAGCCAAGCGATAGCGGATAGCTCCTACGAGCAGTACTTC. Translating gives CASSQAIADSSYEQYF.